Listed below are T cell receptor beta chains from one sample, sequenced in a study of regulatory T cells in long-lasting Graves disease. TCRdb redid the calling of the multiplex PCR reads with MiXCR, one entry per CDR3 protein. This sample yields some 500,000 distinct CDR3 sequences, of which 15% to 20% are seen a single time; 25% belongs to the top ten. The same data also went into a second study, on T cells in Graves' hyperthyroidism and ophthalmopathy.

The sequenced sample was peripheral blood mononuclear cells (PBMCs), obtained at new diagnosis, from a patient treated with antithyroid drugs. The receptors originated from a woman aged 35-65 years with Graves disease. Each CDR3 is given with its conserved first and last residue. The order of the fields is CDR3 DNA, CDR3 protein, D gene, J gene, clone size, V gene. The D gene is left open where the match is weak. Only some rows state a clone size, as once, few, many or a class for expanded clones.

CDR3nt: TGTGCCAGCAGTTTAGTCAGAAGAGGCAATCAGCCCCAGCATTTT; CDR3aa: CASSLVRRGNQPQHF; d_gene: NA; j_gene: TRBJ1-5; abundance: NA; v_gene: TRBV28
CDR3nt: TGTGCCAGCAGCACCCTTCGGGGGCTGACTGAAGCTTTCTTT; CDR3aa: CASSTLRGLTEAFF; d_gene: NA; j_gene: TRBJ1-1; abundance: many; v_gene: TRBV28
CDR3nt: TGTGCCAGCAGCTCGACAGGGGGCGCTTCAGATACGCAGTATTTT; CDR3aa: CASSSTGGASDTQYF; d_gene: TRBD1; j_gene: TRBJ2-3; abundance: NA; v_gene: TRBV5-4
CDR3nt: TGCGCCAGCAGGGACAGCGATAATTCACCCCTCCACTTT; CDR3aa: CASRDSDNSPLHF; d_gene: NA; j_gene: TRBJ1-6; abundance: many; v_gene: TRBV5-1
CDR3nt: TGTGCCAGCAGCTTCCACAGTTTGGGCACTGAAGCTTTCTTT; CDR3aa: CASSFHSLGTEAFF; d_gene: NA; j_gene: TRBJ1-1; abundance: NA; v_gene: TRBV7-2
CDR3nt: TGTGCCACCAGCACCCGGGACAGCTGGAACACTGAAGCTTTCTTT; CDR3aa: CATSTRDSWNTEAFF; d_gene: TRBD1; j_gene: TRBJ1-1; abundance: few; v_gene: TRBV15
CDR3nt: TGTGCCAGCAGCTTTATCTTAGGGGATGGCTACACCTTC; CDR3aa: CASSFILGDGYTF; d_gene: NA; j_gene: TRBJ1-2; abundance: NA; v_gene: TRBV7-9
CDR3nt: TGTGCTAGTGGTTTGGTACGAGGGGTGGAGGTTGGGACTGGGGTGACCCAGTACTTC; CDR3aa: CASGLVRGVEVGTGVTQYF; d_gene: NA; j_gene: TRBJ2-5; abundance: few; v_gene: TRBV12-5
CDR3nt: TGTGCCAGCAGCCTTGGACAGTTTGGCTACACCTTC; CDR3aa: CASSLGQFGYTF; d_gene: NA; j_gene: TRBJ1-2; abundance: many; v_gene: TRBV7-2
CDR3nt: TGTGCCAGCAGTTTTCGTGGCGCCATGGCAGATACGCAGTATTTT; CDR3aa: CASSFRGAMADTQYF; d_gene: NA; j_gene: TRBJ2-3; abundance: many; v_gene: TRBV12-3/TRBV12-4
CDR3nt: TGTGCCAGCAGCTTGGTTGAGGGGCCCTATCAGCCCCAGCATTTT; CDR3aa: CASSLVEGPYQPQHF; d_gene: NA; j_gene: TRBJ1-5; abundance: NA; v_gene: TRBV5-5
CDR3nt: TGCGCCAGCAGCGCGGTTGTCACAGATACGCAGTATTTT; CDR3aa: CASSAVVTDTQYF; d_gene: NA; j_gene: TRBJ2-3; abundance: many; v_gene: TRBV5-1
CDR3nt: TGTGCCAGCATGTACAGGGAAGCTGATGAAGCTTTCTTT; CDR3aa: CASMYREADEAFF; d_gene: NA; j_gene: TRBJ1-1; abundance: many; v_gene: TRBV2
CDR3nt: TGCGCCAGCAGCCAAGACCCCGGACAGGAGGGCACTGAAGCTTTCTTT; CDR3aa: CASSQDPGQEGTEAFF; d_gene: TRBD1; j_gene: TRBJ1-1; abundance: NA; v_gene: TRBV4-1
CDR3nt: TGTGCCAGCAGTTTAGCCCCCCCCCGCTTGGAAGCGGTGGTTGACTACGAGCAGTACTTC; CDR3aa: CASSLAPPRLEAVVDYEQYF; d_gene: NA; j_gene: TRBJ2-7; abundance: NA; v_gene: TRBV12-3/TRBV12-4
CDR3nt: TGCGCCAGCAGCAATGGGGGAGCGAACACCGGGGAGCTGTTTTTT; CDR3aa: CASSNGGANTGELFF; d_gene: NA; j_gene: TRBJ2-2; abundance: NA; v_gene: TRBV5-1
CDR3nt: TGTGCCAGCAGCTTAGTAAGCAGCCCTACCGGGCAGTACTTC; CDR3aa: CASSLVSSPTGQYF; d_gene: NA; j_gene: TRBJ2-7; abundance: many; v_gene: TRBV11-2
CDR3nt: TGTGCCAGCAGCAAATGGGGGGGCCTCTCCTACAATGAGCAGTTCTTC; CDR3aa: CASSKWGGLSYNEQFF; d_gene: NA; j_gene: TRBJ2-1; abundance: many; v_gene: TRBV7-9
CDR3nt: TGTGCCAGCAGTTACTCGTTGCCCCCTGGGGGAGTGAATTCACCCCTCCACTTT; CDR3aa: CASSYSLPPGGVNSPLHF; d_gene: NA; j_gene: TRBJ1-6; abundance: NA; v_gene: TRBV6-5
CDR3nt: TGTGCCAGCAGCTTATTTGTGGGGGGGCCGAACACCGGGAAGCTGTTTTTT; CDR3aa: CASSLFVGGPNTGKLFF; d_gene: NA; j_gene: TRBJ2-2; abundance: NA; v_gene: TRBV7-8
CDR3nt: TGTGCCAGTAGTATTGACAGGGGGGCTGAAGCTTTCTTT; CDR3aa: CASSIDRGAEAFF; d_gene: TRBD1; j_gene: TRBJ1-1; abundance: many; v_gene: TRBV19
CDR3nt: TGTGCCAGCAGCCAAGAGAGCGACAGTCTCTATGGCTACACCTTC; CDR3aa: CASSQESDSLYGYTF; d_gene: NA; j_gene: TRBJ1-2; abundance: NA; v_gene: TRBV3-1
CDR3nt: TGTGCCTGGAGTGTTGGATCGGGGCCCTACGAGCAGTACTTC; CDR3aa: CAWSVGSGPYEQYF; d_gene: NA; j_gene: TRBJ2-7; abundance: NA; v_gene: TRBV30
CDR3nt: TGCGCCAGCGGCACCGGGACAGGGCTCTACGAGCAGTACTTC; CDR3aa: CASGTGTGLYEQYF; d_gene: TRBD1; j_gene: TRBJ2-7; abundance: many; v_gene: TRBV10-1
CDR3nt: TGTGCCAGCAGTCCCAAAATGACATTCATATCTGGAAACACCATATATTTT; CDR3aa: CASSPKMTFISGNTIYF; d_gene: NA; j_gene: TRBJ1-3; abundance: few; v_gene: TRBV12-3/TRBV12-4
CDR3nt: TGTGCTAGCGGGGGCTACACCTTC; CDR3aa: CASGGYTF; d_gene: NA; j_gene: TRBJ1-2; abundance: NA; v_gene: TRBV28
CDR3nt: TGTGCCAGCAGGTCTACAGACTATAATTCACCCCTCCACTTT; CDR3aa: CASRSTDYNSPLHF; d_gene: NA; j_gene: TRBJ1-6; abundance: NA; v_gene: TRBV27
CDR3nt: TGCGCCAGCAGCCCAGGGAATTCGGAGACCCAGTACTTC; CDR3aa: CASSPGNSETQYF; d_gene: NA; j_gene: TRBJ2-5; abundance: NA; v_gene: TRBV5-1
CDR3nt: TGCGCCAGCAGCTGGGGACAATCAACCGAGGCTTTCTTT; CDR3aa: CASSWGQSTEAFF; d_gene: NA; j_gene: TRBJ1-1; abundance: many; v_gene: TRBV5-1
CDR3nt: TGTGCCAGCAGCTTTGCTGGCCAAGGGGGCAACTATGGCTACACCTTC; CDR3aa: CASSFAGQGGNYGYTF; d_gene: TRBD1; j_gene: TRBJ1-2; abundance: few; v_gene: TRBV11-1
CDR3nt: TGTGCCAGCAGCTGGGACAGGGGGGATGAGCAGTTCTTC; CDR3aa: CASSWDRGDEQFF; d_gene: TRBD1; j_gene: TRBJ2-1; abundance: few; v_gene: TRBV5-6
CDR3nt: TGTGCCAGCAGCCCCCGCCCTACCGACACGGAATCTGAAGCTTTCTTT; CDR3aa: CASSPRPTDTESEAFF; d_gene: NA; j_gene: TRBJ1-1; abundance: many; v_gene: TRBV12-3/TRBV12-4
CDR3nt: TGCGCCAGCAGCCAAGCTCCCGGCAGGGGGTTTGTCGAGCAGTACTTC; CDR3aa: CASSQAPGRGFVEQYF; d_gene: TRBD1; j_gene: TRBJ2-7; abundance: NA; v_gene: TRBV4-1
CDR3nt: TGTGCCAGCAGATTCGGGGGACACCTGAACACTGAAGCTTTCTTT; CDR3aa: CASRFGGHLNTEAFF; d_gene: NA; j_gene: TRBJ1-1; abundance: many; v_gene: TRBV12-3/TRBV12-4
CDR3nt: TGCAGTGCTAGAGATGGGGTACATACCTACGAGCAGTACTTC; CDR3aa: CSARDGVHTYEQYF; d_gene: NA; j_gene: TRBJ2-7; abundance: many; v_gene: TRBV20-1
CDR3nt: TGTGCCAGCACAGGCGGTCAGAGCACCTACAATGAGCAGTTCTTC; CDR3aa: CASTGGQSTYNEQFF; d_gene: NA; j_gene: TRBJ2-1; abundance: few; v_gene: TRBV6-1
CDR3nt: TGTGCCAGCAGCTTAGCGCTAACTAGCGGGGGGCACGAGCAGTACTTC; CDR3aa: CASSLALTSGGHEQYF; d_gene: TRBD2; j_gene: TRBJ2-7; abundance: few; v_gene: TRBV7-9
CDR3nt: TGCGCCAGCCGTTTAGGGGCGACCTACGAGCAGTACTTC; CDR3aa: CASRLGATYEQYF; d_gene: NA; j_gene: TRBJ2-7; abundance: NA; v_gene: TRBV5-1
CDR3nt: TGTGCCAGCAGTGTTGGACGGCACTCTGGAAACACCATATATTTT; CDR3aa: CASSVGRHSGNTIYF; d_gene: NA; j_gene: TRBJ1-3; abundance: many; v_gene: TRBV2
CDR3nt: TGTGCCAGCAGCTTAGTGGCCACTACGGAGCAGTACTTC; CDR3aa: CASSLVATTEQYF; d_gene: NA; j_gene: TRBJ2-7; abundance: NA; v_gene: TRBV27
CDR3nt: TGTGCCAGCAGCGGATCCGGGACTAGCGGTTCCTACAATGAGCAGTTCTTC; CDR3aa: CASSGSGTSGSYNEQFF; d_gene: TRBD2; j_gene: TRBJ2-1; abundance: few; v_gene: TRBV13
CDR3nt: TGCGCCAGCAGCCCTTCCGGGCAGGGCGGAACTAATGAAAAACTGTTTTTT; CDR3aa: CASSPSGQGGTNEKLFF; d_gene: NA; j_gene: TRBJ1-4; abundance: NA; v_gene: TRBV4-1
CDR3nt: TGTGCCAGCAGTTTATCTTCTCCTAACTATGGCTACACCTTC; CDR3aa: CASSLSSPNYGYTF; d_gene: NA; j_gene: TRBJ1-2; abundance: many; v_gene: TRBV28
CDR3nt: TGTGCCAGCAGCTCCTACAGGGGAGCCTACGAGCAGTACTTC; CDR3aa: CASSSYRGAYEQYF; d_gene: TRBD1; j_gene: TRBJ2-7; abundance: many; v_gene: TRBV11-2
CDR3nt: TGTGCCAGCAGCCTGCTGCCGGGACAGGGCTACAATGAGCAGTCCTTC; CDR3aa: CASSLLPGQGYNEQSF; d_gene: TRBD1; j_gene: TRBJ2-1; abundance: NA; v_gene: TRBV5-6
CDR3nt: TGCAGCGTGACAGGGGAGGGGGATATGCGCAATCAGCCCCAGCATTTT; CDR3aa: CSVTGEGDMRNQPQHF; d_gene: TRBD1; j_gene: TRBJ1-5; abundance: few; v_gene: TRBV20-1
CDR3nt: TGTGCCAGCAGTCCAAGGACAGTTGAAGCTTTCTTT; CDR3aa: CASSPRTVEAFF; d_gene: NA; j_gene: TRBJ1-1; abundance: many; v_gene: TRBV2
CDR3nt: TGCGCCAGCAGCTTTAGCGGGGGGGACAATGAGCAGTTCTTC; CDR3aa: CASSFSGGDNEQFF; d_gene: TRBD2; j_gene: TRBJ2-1; abundance: many; v_gene: TRBV5-1
CDR3nt: TGTGCCGGCAGCTTAGCCGACCTAGCGGGGGGGACCTACGAGCAGTACTTC; CDR3aa: CAGSLADLAGGTYEQYF; d_gene: TRBD2; j_gene: TRBJ2-7; abundance: once; v_gene: TRBV7-6
CDR3nt: TGCAGTGCTAGAGATGCACTGACAGGCCTGAATTCACCCCTCCACTTT; CDR3aa: CSARDALTGLNSPLHF; d_gene: NA; j_gene: TRBJ1-6; abundance: few; v_gene: TRBV20-1
CDR3nt: TGTGCCAGCAGCTTAGAGGGACAGGGAAACACCATATATTTT; CDR3aa: CASSLEGQGNTIYF; d_gene: TRBD1; j_gene: TRBJ1-3; abundance: few; v_gene: TRBV7-6
CDR3nt: TGTGCCTGGAGTGTACTCGCCGGGGAGCTGTTTTTT; CDR3aa: CAWSVLAGELFF; d_gene: NA; j_gene: TRBJ2-2; abundance: NA; v_gene: TRBV30
CDR3nt: TGTGCCAGTAGGGCCTCGGGGTCTGGTCAGCCCCAGCATTTT; CDR3aa: CASRASGSGQPQHF; d_gene: NA; j_gene: TRBJ1-5; abundance: many; v_gene: TRBV19